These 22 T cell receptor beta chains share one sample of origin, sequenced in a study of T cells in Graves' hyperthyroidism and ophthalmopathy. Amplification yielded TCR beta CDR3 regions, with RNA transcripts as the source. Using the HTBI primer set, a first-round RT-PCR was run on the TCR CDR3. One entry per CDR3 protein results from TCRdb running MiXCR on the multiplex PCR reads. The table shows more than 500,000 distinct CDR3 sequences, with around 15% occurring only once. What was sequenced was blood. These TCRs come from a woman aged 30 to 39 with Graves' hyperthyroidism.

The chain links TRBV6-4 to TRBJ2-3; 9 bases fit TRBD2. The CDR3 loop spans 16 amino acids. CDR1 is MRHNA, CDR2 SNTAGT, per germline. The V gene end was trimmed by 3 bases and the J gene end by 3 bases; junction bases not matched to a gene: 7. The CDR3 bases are TGTGCCAGCAGTGATTCTGCGGGAGGGGCAACAGATACGCAGTATTTT. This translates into CASSDSAGGATDTQYF.

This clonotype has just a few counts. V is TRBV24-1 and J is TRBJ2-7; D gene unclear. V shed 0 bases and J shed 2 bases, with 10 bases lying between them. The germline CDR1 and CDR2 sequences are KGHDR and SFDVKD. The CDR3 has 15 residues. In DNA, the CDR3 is TGTGCCACCAGTGATTTGTCCGTCACCCCCTACGAGCAGTACTTC. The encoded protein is CATSDLSVTPYEQYF.

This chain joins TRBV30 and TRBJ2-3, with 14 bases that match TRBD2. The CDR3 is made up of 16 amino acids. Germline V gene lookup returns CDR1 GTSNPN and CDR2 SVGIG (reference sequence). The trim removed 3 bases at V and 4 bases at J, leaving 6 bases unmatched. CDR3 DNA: TGTGCCTGGAGCCGGGGACTAGCGGGAGTCGCAGATACGCAGTATTTT. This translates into CAWSRGLAGVADTQYF.

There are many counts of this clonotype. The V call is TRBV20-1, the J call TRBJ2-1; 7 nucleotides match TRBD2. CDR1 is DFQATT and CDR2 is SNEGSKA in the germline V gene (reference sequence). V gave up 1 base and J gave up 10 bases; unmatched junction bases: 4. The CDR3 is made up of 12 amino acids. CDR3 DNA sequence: TGCAGTGCTAGAGTTCTAGCGGACGAGCAGTTCTTC. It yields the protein CSARVLADEQFF.

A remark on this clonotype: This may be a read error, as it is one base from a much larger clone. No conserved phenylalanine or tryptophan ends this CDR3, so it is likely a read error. The CDR3: CASSYGGVQRAGNTIYL. The CDR3 bases are TGTGCCAGCAGTTACGGCGGGGTACAAAGGGCTGGAAACACCATATATCTT. This chain uses TRBV6-2 or TRBV6-3 with TRBJ1-3; D unclear. Germline V gene lookup returns CDR1 MNHEY and CDR2 SVGEGT. Between the trimmed V and J ends, which lost 2 bases and 2 bases, there was a span of 16 bases. The CDR3 is made up of 17 amino acids.

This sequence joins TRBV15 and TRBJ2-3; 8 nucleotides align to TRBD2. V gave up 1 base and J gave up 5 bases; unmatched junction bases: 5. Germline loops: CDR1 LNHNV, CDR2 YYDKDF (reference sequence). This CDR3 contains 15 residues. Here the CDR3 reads CATSRAGGPGDTQYF. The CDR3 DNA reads TGTGCCACCAGCAGAGCGGGAGGGCCAGGAGATACGCAGTATTTT.

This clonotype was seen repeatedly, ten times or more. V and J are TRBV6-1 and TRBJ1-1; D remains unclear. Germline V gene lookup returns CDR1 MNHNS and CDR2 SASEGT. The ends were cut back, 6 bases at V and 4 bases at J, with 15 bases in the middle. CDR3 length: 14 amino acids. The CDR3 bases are TGTGCCAGCAGCTCAGAAGGCTTCGGCACTGAAGCTTTCTTT. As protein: CASSSEGFGTEAFF.

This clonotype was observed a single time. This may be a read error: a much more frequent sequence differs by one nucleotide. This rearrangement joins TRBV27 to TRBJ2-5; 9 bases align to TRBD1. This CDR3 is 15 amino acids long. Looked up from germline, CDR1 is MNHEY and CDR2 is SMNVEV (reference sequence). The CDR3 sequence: CASSLFGTGKETQCF. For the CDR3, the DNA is TGTGCCAGCAGTTTATTTGGGACAGGGAAAGAGACCCAGTGCTTC.

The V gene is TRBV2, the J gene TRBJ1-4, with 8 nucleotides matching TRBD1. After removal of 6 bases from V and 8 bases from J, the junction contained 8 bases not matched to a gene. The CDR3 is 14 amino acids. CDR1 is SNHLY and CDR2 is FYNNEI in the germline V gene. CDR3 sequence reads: CASRPRQGYEKLFF. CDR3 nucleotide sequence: TGTGCCAGCAGACCCAGACAGGGGTACGAAAAACTGTTTTTT.

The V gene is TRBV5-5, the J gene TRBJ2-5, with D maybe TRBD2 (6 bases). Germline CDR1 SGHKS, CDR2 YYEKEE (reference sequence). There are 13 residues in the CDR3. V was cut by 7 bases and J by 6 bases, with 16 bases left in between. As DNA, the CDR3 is TGTGCCAGCTCTAATCGGGAGATACAGACCCAGTACTTC. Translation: CASSNREIQTQYF. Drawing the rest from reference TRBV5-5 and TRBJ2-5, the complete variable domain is DAGVTQSPTHLIKTRGQQVTLRCSPISGHKSVSWYQQVLGQGPQFIFQYYEKEERGRGNFPDRFSARQFPNYSSELNVNALLLGDSALYLCASSNREIQTQYFGPGTRLLVL.

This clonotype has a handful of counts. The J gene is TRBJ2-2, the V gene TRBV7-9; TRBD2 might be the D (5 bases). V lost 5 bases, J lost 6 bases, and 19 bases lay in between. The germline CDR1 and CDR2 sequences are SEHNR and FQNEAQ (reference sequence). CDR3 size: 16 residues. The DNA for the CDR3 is TGTGCCAGCAGCCCCCTAGTCTGGCTAGCCCCCGGGGAGCTGTTTTTT. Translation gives CASSPLVWLAPGELFF. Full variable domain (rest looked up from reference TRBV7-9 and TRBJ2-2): DTGVSQNPRHKITKRGQNVTFRCDPISEHNRLYWYRQTLGQGPEFLTYFQNEAQLEKSRLLSDRFSAERPKGSFSTLEIQRTEQGDSAMYLCASSPLVWLAPGELFFGEGSRLTVL.

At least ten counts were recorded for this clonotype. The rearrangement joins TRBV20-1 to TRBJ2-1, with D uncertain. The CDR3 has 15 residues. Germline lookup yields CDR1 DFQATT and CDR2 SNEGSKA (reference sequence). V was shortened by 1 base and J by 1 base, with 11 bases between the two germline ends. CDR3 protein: CSARAEAASYNEQFF. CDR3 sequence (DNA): TGCAGTGCTAGAGCCGAGGCAGCTTCCTACAATGAGCAGTTCTTC.

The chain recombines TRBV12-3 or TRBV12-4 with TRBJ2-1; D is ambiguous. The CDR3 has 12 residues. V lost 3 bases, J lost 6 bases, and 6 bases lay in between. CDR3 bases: TGTGCCAGCAGTTTCGTTCCCAATGAGCAGTTCTTC. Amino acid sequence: CASSFVPNEQFF.

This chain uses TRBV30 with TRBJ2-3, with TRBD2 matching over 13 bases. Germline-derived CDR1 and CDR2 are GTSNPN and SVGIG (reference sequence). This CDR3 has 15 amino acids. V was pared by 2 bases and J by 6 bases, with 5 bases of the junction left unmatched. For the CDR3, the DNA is TGTGCCTGGAGTAACGGACTAGCGGGAGAGGATACGCAGTATTTT. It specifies CAWSNGLAGEDTQYF.

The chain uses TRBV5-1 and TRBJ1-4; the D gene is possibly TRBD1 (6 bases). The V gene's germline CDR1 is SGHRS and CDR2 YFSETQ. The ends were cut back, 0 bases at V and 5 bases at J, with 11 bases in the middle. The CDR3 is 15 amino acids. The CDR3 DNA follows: TGCGCCAGCAGCTTGGCCGAGGGGGGGAATGAAAAACTGTTTTTT. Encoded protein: CASSLAEGGNEKLFF.

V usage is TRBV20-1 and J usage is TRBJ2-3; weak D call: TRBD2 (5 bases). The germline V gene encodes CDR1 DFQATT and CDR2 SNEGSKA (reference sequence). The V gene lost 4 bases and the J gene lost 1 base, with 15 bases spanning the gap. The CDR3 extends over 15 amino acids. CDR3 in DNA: TGCAGTGCTAATCCGGAGGCGGGCCGCACAGATACGCAGTATTTT. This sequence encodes CSANPEAGRTDTQYF.

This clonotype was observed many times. CDR3 DNA: TGCAGCGTTGTACCCCAACTAGCCTACAATGAGCAGTTCTTC. As protein: CSVVPQLAYNEQFF. The chain is built from TRBV29-1 and TRBJ2-1, with D tentatively TRBD2 (5 bases). V was cut by 4 bases and J by 2 bases, with 12 bases left in between. The germline V gene encodes CDR1 SQVTM and CDR2 ANQGSEA. There are 14 residues in the CDR3.

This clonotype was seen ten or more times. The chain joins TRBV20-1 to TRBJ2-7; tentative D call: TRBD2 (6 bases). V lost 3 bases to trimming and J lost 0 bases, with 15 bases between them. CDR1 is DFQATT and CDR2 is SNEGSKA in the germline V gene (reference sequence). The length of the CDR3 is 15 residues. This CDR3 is CSASGLRGSSYEQYF. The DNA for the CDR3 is TGCAGTGCTAGTGGGCTACGGGGGAGCTCCTACGAGCAGTACTTC.

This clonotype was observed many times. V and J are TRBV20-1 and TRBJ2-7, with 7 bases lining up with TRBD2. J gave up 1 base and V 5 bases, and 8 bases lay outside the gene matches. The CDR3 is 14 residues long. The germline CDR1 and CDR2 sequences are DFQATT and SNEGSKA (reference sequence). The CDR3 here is CSAGERDYSYEQYF. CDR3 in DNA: TGCAGTGCTGGGGAGCGGGACTATTCCTACGAGCAGTACTTC.

CDR3 coding DNA: TGTGCCAGCACCAGGGATTTATATGGCTACACCTTC. It is translated as CASTRDLYGYTF. V and J are TRBV9 and TRBJ1-2; tentatively, D is TRBD1 (5 bases). The V end lost 6 bases, the J end lost 5 bases, and 11 bases lay between the germline ends. The CDR3 runs to 12 residues. Germline CDR1 is SGDLS and CDR2 is YYNGEE.

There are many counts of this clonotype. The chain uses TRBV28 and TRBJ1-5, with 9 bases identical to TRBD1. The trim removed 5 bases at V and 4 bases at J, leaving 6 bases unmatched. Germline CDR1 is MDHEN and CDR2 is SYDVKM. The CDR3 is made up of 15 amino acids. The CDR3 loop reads CASSPGQGGNQPQHF. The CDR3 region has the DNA TGTGCCAGCAGTCCGGGACAGGGAGGTAATCAGCCCCAGCATTTT.

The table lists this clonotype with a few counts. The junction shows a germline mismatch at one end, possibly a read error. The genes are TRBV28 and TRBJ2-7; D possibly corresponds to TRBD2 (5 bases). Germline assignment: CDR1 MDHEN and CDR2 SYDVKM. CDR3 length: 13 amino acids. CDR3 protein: CASSLEGTYGQYF. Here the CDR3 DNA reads TGTGCCAGCAGTTTAGAGGGAACCTACGGGCAGTACTTC.